Sequencing of this TCR beta chain was carried out in a study of T cells in Graves' hyperthyroidism and ophthalmopathy. V gave up 2 bases and J gave up 6 bases; unmatched junction bases: 4. This CDR3 contains 14 residues. Germline loops: CDR1 MGHRA, CDR2 YSYEKL. In this sample, this clonotype turned up many times. It was RNA transcripts that yielded the amplified TCR beta CDR3 regions. TCR CDR3 underwent first-round RT-PCR with the HTBI primer set. From the multiplex PCR reads, TCRdb called clonotypes with MiXCR, one entry per CDR3 protein. The repertoire holds 490,000 or so distinct CDR3 sequences, with around 16% as singletons.

The sequencing sample was made of blood. The chain combines TRBV4-1 with TRBJ2-7; 10 positions agree with TRBD2. This sequence originates from a woman in her twenties or thirties with Graves' ophthalmopathy. CDR3 DNA: TGCGCCAGCAGCCAATTCACTAGCGGGACCGAGCAGTACTTC. This encodes CASSQFTSGTEQYF.